Below, 24 T cell receptor beta chains from the same sample are listed, as sequenced in a study of regulatory T cells in long-lasting Graves disease. The time point here: persistent/refractory GD, antithyroid drugs over 5 years with positive TRAb. PBMC-derived RNA was used for the TCR library. Relying on iRepertoire HTBI primers and Arm-PCR of CDR3 regions, the team built TCR beta libraries. In TCRdb, the multiplex PCR reads were re-called with MiXCR into one record per CDR3 protein. Altogether around 460,000 distinct CDR3 sequences are present, around a fifth being singletons, with the ten largest covering around 13%. Sequences were derived from peripheral blood mononuclear cells (PBMCs), sampled when the disease was refractory, from a patient treated with antithyroid drugs. These receptors all come from a female donor with Graves disease.

This clonotype was recorded a few times. The genes are TRBV20-1 and TRBJ2-2; TRBD2 agrees at 9 bases. In germline, CDR1 is DFQATT, CDR2 SNEGSKA (reference sequence). J lost 6 bases, V lost 6 bases, and 11 bases had no gene match. The CDR3 length is 15 residues. The CDR3 bases are TGCAGTGCAGCCGCCGCGGGAGGGAGTTCCGGGGAGCTGTTTTTT. Its protein is CSAAAAGGSSGELFF.

This clonotype appeared a few times. The chain employs TRBV6-5 and TRBJ2-6; no definite D call. The CDR3 contains 18 residues. Trimming took off 4 bases at V and 0 bases at J, with 16 bases between the two ends. From germline, CDR1 is MNHEY and CDR2 SVGAGI. CDR3 sequence (DNA): TGTGCCAGCAGTTCCCTCCTCACGCAACCCTCTGGGGCCAACGTCCTGACTTTC. Translation gives CASSSLLTQPSGANVLTF.

This clonotype was picked up many times. The chain is built from TRBV28 and TRBJ1-5; D gene ambiguous. The CDR3 totals 16 residues. Germline loops: CDR1 MDHEN, CDR2 SYDVKM. Trimming removed 1 base from V and 1 base from J, with 11 bases in between. CDR3 in amino acids: CASSLLVRRSNQPQHF. CDR3 nucleotide sequence: TGTGCCAGCAGTTTATTGGTAAGGCGGAGCAATCAGCCCCAGCATTTT.

This clonotype appeared many times. The chain links TRBV20-1 to TRBJ1-6; D call uncertain. The CDR3 extends over 13 amino acids. The germline V and J ends were trimmed by 0 bases and 7 bases, with 7 bases remaining between them. Germline CDR1 and CDR2: DFQATT and SNEGSKA (reference sequence). The CDR3 protein is CSARDKWNSPLHF. The CDR3 nucleotides read TGCAGTGCTAGAGATAAGTGGAATTCACCCCTCCACTTT.

In its sample, this clonotype was seen many times. V is TRBV2 and J is TRBJ1-4, with D possibly TRBD1 on 5 matching bases. V lost 7 bases, J lost 4 bases, and 13 bases lay in between. Per germline, CDR1 SNHLY and CDR2 FYNNEI. The CDR3 runs to 14 residues. The CDR3 DNA sequence: TGTGCCAGCATTGAGGAGGGGCTTAATGAAAAACTGTTTTTT. Amino acids: CASIEEGLNEKLFF.

The V and J genes are TRBV10-1 and TRBJ1-5; D remains ambiguous. V shed 7 bases and J shed 1 base, with 26 bases lying between them. The CDR3 sequence is 19 residues long. Germline-derived CDR1 and CDR2 are WNHNN and SYGVQD (reference sequence). Here the CDR3 DNA reads TGCGCCAGCACCAGTCTGCCCCTTTCACTTCATCCCAGCAATCAGCCCCAGCATTTT. As protein: CASTSLPLSLHPSNQPQHF.

This clonotype has a handful of counts. CDR3 DNA sequence: TGTGCCAGCAGCCAACTGGCCTTAGCGGGAGAGACCCAGTACTTC. Protein sequence: CASSQLALAGETQYF. The genes are TRBV4-2 and TRBJ2-5; 7 bases align to TRBD2. This CDR3 comprises 15 residues. J was trimmed by 4 bases and V by 2 bases; bases with no gene match: 7. CDR1 and CDR2 (germline): LGHNA, YNFKEQ.

The chain combines TRBV19 with TRBJ1-1; tentative D call: TRBD1 (6 bases). The V gene's germline CDR1 is LNHDA and CDR2 SQIVND (reference sequence). The CDR3 spans 13 residues. V was clipped by 7 bases and J by 0 bases, with 9 bases between them. DNA for the CDR3: TGTGCCAGTAAAACAGGGATGAACACTGAAGCTTTCTTT. This codes for CASKTGMNTEAFF. The complete variable domain, with remaining parts taken from reference TRBV19 and TRBJ1-1, reads DGGITQSPKYLFRKEGQNVTLSCEQNLNHDAMYWYRQDPGQGLRLIYYSQIVNDFQKGDIAEGYSVSREKKESFPLTVTSAQKNPTAFYLCASKTGMNTEAFFGQGTRLTVV.

Note on this clonotype: This clone may be a read error of a much larger clone one base away. V and J are TRBV7-9 and TRBJ1-2; weak D call: TRBD1 (5 bases). The CDR3 is 15 residues long. Per germline, CDR1 SEHNR and CDR2 FQNEAQ (reference sequence). CDR3 protein: CVSSFTIQGRDGYTF. In nucleotides, the CDR3 is TGTGTCAGCAGCTTTACAATTCAGGGTCGGGATGGCTACACCTTC. Supplemented by reference TRBV7-9 and TRBJ1-2, the full variable domain reads DTGVSQNPRHKITKRGQNVTFRCDPISEHNRLYWYRQTLGQGPEFLTYFQNEAQLEKSRLLSDRFSAERPKGSFSTLEIQRTEQGDSAMYLCVSSFTIQGRDGYTFGSGTRLTVV.

Sample share makes this clonotype medium-sized. This chain joins TRBV28 and TRBJ1-1; D not resolved. The CDR3 is made up of 11 amino acids. CDR1 and CDR2 (germline): MDHEN, SYDVKM. Trimming took off 4 bases at V and 6 bases at J, with 6 bases between the two ends. The CDR3 loop is CASSSDAEAFF. In nucleotides, the CDR3 is TGTGCCAGCAGTTCCGACGCTGAAGCTTTCTTT.

This clonotype was observed at least ten times. The rearrangement joins TRBV28 to TRBJ1-2; D call uncertain. The CDR3 extends over 11 amino acids. Per germline, CDR1 MDHEN and CDR2 SYDVKM. CDR3 nucleotides: TGTGGGACCGTGTCTAACTATGGCTACACCTTC. This encodes CGTVSNYGYTF.

The V call is TRBV28, the J call TRBJ2-1; D might be TRBD2 (5 bases). Germline CDR1 is MDHEN and CDR2 is SYDVKM. Trimming stripped 4 bases from V and 1 base from J, with 14 bases between. The CDR3 contains 16 residues. Written as DNA, the CDR3 is TGTGCCAGCAGTTCCCCTACTAGGGTATCCTACAATGAGCAGTTCTTC. Its protein product is CASSSPTRVSYNEQFF.

The rearrangement links TRBV7-6 to TRBJ1-1; 8 nucleotides line up with TRBD1. Germline V gene lookup returns CDR1 SGHVS and CDR2 FNYEAQ. V dropped 5 bases and J dropped 5; count of bases not matched to a gene: 7. This CDR3 spans 14 amino acids. CDR3 nucleotides: TGTGCCAGCAGCCTACAGGGGGAATTTACTGAAGCTTTCTTT. Its translation: CASSLQGEFTEAFF.

A few counts support this clonotype. The chain carries TRBV29-1 and TRBJ1-1; TRBD1 agrees at 7 bases. The length of the CDR3 is 13 residues. In germline, CDR1 is SQVTM, CDR2 ANQGSEA. V shed 1 base and J 5 bases; nucleotides not matched to a gene: 4. CDR3 loop: CSVEGQGRTEAFF. In DNA, the CDR3 is TGCAGCGTTGAAGGACAGGGAAGAACTGAAGCTTTCTTT.

The chain carries TRBV28 and TRBJ2-7, with 9 bases lining up with TRBD1. The CDR3 runs to 14 residues. V gave up 6 bases and J gave up 7 bases; unmatched junction bases: 10. Germline CDR1 and CDR2: MDHEN and SYDVKM. The CDR3, as DNA: TGTGCCAGCAGCACCGGGACAGGGTTGGCAGAGCAGTACTTC. Its translation: CASSTGTGLAEQYF.

This clonotype turned up a few times. The DNA of the CDR3 is TGTGCCAGCAGCCTTTTTGGAGGGGGCGAGCAGTACTTC. This translates into CASSLFGGGEQYF. The genes are TRBV7-2 and TRBJ2-7; D tentatively reads TRBD1 or TRBD2 (6 bases each). Germline assignment: CDR1 SGHTA and CDR2 FQGNSA. The V and J ends lost 5 bases and 6 bases respectively, with 14 bases between them. The CDR3 consists of 13 residues.

This sequence joins TRBV20-1 and TRBJ1-6; D might be TRBD1 (6 bases). Germline-derived CDR1 and CDR2 are DFQATT and SNEGSKA (reference sequence). V lost 1 base, J lost 0 bases, and 10 bases lay in between. The CDR3 sequence is 16 residues long. CDR3 amino acids: CSARGEGDSYNSPLHF. DNA for the CDR3: TGCAGTGCTAGAGGCGAGGGGGACTCCTATAATTCACCCCTCCACTTT.

The chain has TRBV6-1 and TRBJ2-7, with 12 bases fitting TRBD2. The CDR3 extends over 15 amino acids. V dropped 7 bases and J dropped 4; count of bases not matched to a gene: 8. Germline CDR1 reads MNHNS; CDR2 reads SASEGT. The CDR3 DNA is TGTGCCAGCATTAACCTAGCGGGAGGGATGTACGAGCAGTACTTC. It specifies CASINLAGGMYEQYF.

This clonotype came up many times. The V and J genes are TRBV6-5 and TRBJ2-5; D unclear. Germline values: CDR1 MNHEY, CDR2 SVGAGI. The CDR3 contains 13 residues. Trimming took off 1 base at V and 2 bases at J, with 5 bases between the two ends. The CDR3 region has the DNA TGTGCCAGCAGTTACTTGCCGCAAGAGACCCAGTACTTC. It codes for CASSYLPQETQYF.

To note about this clonotype: Possible read error: a much larger clone is one base away. This chain uses TRBV3-1 with TRBJ1-6; no reliable D call. CDR3 size: 12 residues. V was shortened by 0 bases and J by 10 bases, with 4 bases between the two germline ends. Germline V lookup: CDR1 LGHDT, CDR2 YNNKEL (reference sequence). The CDR3 protein is CASSQEGSPLHF. DNA for the CDR3: TGTGCCAGCAGCCAAGAAGGGTCACCCCTCCACTTT.

This clonotype was counted a few times. The CDR3 reads CASRVRDSKYF. The CDR3 bases are TGTGCCAGCAGGGTCCGGGACAGTAAGTACTTC. The chain couples TRBV6-2 or TRBV6-3 to TRBJ2-7, with 7 bases aligning to TRBD1. V trimming: 6 bases; J trimming: 11 bases; junction bases outside the gene matches: 7. The CDR3 runs 11 residues. Germline V gives CDR1 MNHEY, CDR2 SVGEGT.

This clonotype was observed a handful of times. The rearrangement links TRBV5-1 to TRBJ1-4; 10 nucleotides line up with TRBD1. The germline gives CDR1 SGHRS, CDR2 YFSETQ. V dropped 2 bases and J dropped 3; count of bases not matched to a gene: 1. This CDR3 has 15 amino acids. CDR3 sequence reads: CASSFGTGANEKLFF. CDR3 DNA: TGCGCCAGCAGCTTTGGGACAGGGGCTAATGAAAAACTGTTTTTT.

Ten or more counts support this clonotype. The J gene is TRBJ1-2, the V gene TRBV28, with D hard to call. Per germline, CDR1 MDHEN and CDR2 SYDVKM. The CDR3 runs to 13 residues. Trimming stripped 6 bases from V and 5 bases from J, with 13 bases between. The CDR3 DNA follows: TGTGCCAGCAGCCCCGCGCAGTCGTATGGCTACACCTTC. Translating it yields CASSPAQSYGYTF.

The V and J genes are TRBV14 and TRBJ2-7; D gene uncertain. The CDR3 is 13 residues long. V gave up 1 base and J gave up 3 bases, with 7 bases separating them. Germline CDR1 is SGHDN and CDR2 is FVKESK. The CDR3 DNA reads TGTGCCAGCAGCCAAGGACTTATCTACGAGCAGTACTTC. It specifies CASSQGLIYEQYF. Complete variable domain (other parts from reference TRBV14 and TRBJ2-7): EAGVTQFPSHSVIEKGQTVTLRCDPISGHDNLYWYRRVMGKEIKFLLHFVKESKQDESGMPNNRFLAERTGGTYSTLKVQPAELEDSGVYFCASSQGLIYEQYFGPGTRLTVT.